A single sample gave rise to the 14 T cell receptor beta chains below, sequenced in a study of CD8 T cells in ankylosing spondylitis. From the 5' RACE reads, TCRdb called clonotypes with MiXCR, one entry per CDR3 protein. The profile shows roughly 30,000 distinct CDR3 sequences, 12% to 15% of them singletons. Specimen: blood. These receptors came from a male donor with ankylosing spondylitis or in good health (not recorded which).

The rearrangement joins TRBV6-2 or TRBV6-3 to TRBJ2-7; the D gene is possibly TRBD1 (6 bases). Germline CDR1 and CDR2: MNHEY and SVGEGT. The CDR3 consists of 15 residues. V lost 2 bases and J 3 bases, leaving 14 bases between the germline ends. CDR3 sequence reads: CASSYPLDRYYEQYF. CDR3 bases: TGTGCCAGCAGTTACCCCTTGGACAGATACTACGAGCAGTACTTC.

J is TRBJ2-7 and V is TRBV20-1; 9 nucleotides line up with TRBD1. The CDR3 loop spans 12 amino acids. Germline trimming cut 5 bases from V and 4 bases from J; bases unmatched to any gene: 3. Germline V CDR1 and CDR2: DFQATT, SNEGSKA (reference sequence). As DNA, the CDR3 is TGCAGTGCTTGGGACAGGGAATACGAGCAGTACTTC. Translation: CSAWDREYEQYF.

This clonotype has a handful of counts. The rearrangement joins TRBV15 to TRBJ2-1, with D maybe TRBD1 (5 bases). Germline assignment: CDR1 LNHNV and CDR2 YYDKDF (reference sequence). There are 16 residues in the CDR3. Trimming left V 3 bases short and J 5 bases short, with 17 bases between. CDR3 sequence reads: CATSSGRVDVHNEQFF. The DNA for the CDR3 is TGTGCCACCAGCAGCGGCAGGGTTGATGTCCACAATGAGCAGTTCTTC.

V usage is TRBV24-1 and J usage is TRBJ2-1; the match to TRBD2 covers 8 bases. Germline-derived CDR1 and CDR2 are KGHDR and SFDVKD. The CDR3 is 16 amino acids. The V gene end was trimmed by 4 bases and the J gene end by 7 bases; junction bases not matched to a gene: 11. CDR3 sequence (DNA): TGTGCCACCAGTGAAACCGGGACATTAGCGGGGAATGAGCAGTTCTTC. It translates to CATSETGTLAGNEQFF.

This clonotype was counted a few times. The chain recombines TRBV20-1 with TRBJ2-2; tentative D call: TRBD1 (5 bases). The germline V gene has CDR1 DFQATT and CDR2 SNEGSKA (reference sequence). This CDR3 spans 15 amino acids. The ends were cut back, 0 bases at V and 3 bases at J, with 11 bases in the middle. CDR3: CSARESRVDTGELFF. The CDR3 region has the DNA TGCAGTGCTAGAGAGTCCAGGGTTGACACCGGGGAGCTGTTTTTT.

The V gene is TRBV7-6, the J gene TRBJ2-4; 8 nucleotides align to TRBD1. Germline assignment: CDR1 SGHVS and CDR2 FNYEAQ. V shed 5 bases and J 6 bases; nucleotides not matched to a gene: 6. This CDR3 comprises 14 residues. The CDR3 loop reads CASSPLGQGNIQYF. CDR3 coding DNA: TGTGCCAGCAGCCCCCTCGGACAGGGAAACATTCAGTACTTC.

The chain combines TRBV12-3 or TRBV12-4 with TRBJ2-2, with no clear D. The CDR3 has 14 residues. Trimming left V 6 bases short and J 1 base short, with 9 bases between. The CDR3 sequence: CASRLYQNTGELFF. CDR3 nucleotides: TGTGCCAGCAGACTTTACCAGAACACCGGGGAGCTGTTTTTT.

The chain is built from TRBV10-3 and TRBJ2-2; no clear D. There are 14 residues in the CDR3. Trimming removed 6 bases at V and 3 bases at J, with 11 bases between. CDR1 ENHRY and CDR2 SYGVKD come from the germline V gene. The chain's CDR3 is CAISFGVDTGELFF. In DNA, the CDR3 is TGTGCCATCAGCTTCGGTGTGGACACCGGGGAGCTGTTTTTT.

This clonotype came up a few times. The chain recombines TRBV20-1 with TRBJ2-3; TRBD1 aligns across 8 bases. CDR1 DFQATT and CDR2 SNEGSKA come from the germline V gene (reference sequence). V dropped 6 bases and J dropped 0; count of bases not matched to a gene: 8. The CDR3 runs to 15 residues. The CDR3 loop is CSAGSTGVSTDTQYF. In nucleotides, the CDR3 is TGCAGTGCGGGATCGACAGGGGTTAGCACAGATACGCAGTATTTT.

The CDR3 here is CASSSGQGWAQPQHF. The CDR3 DNA reads TGTGCCAGCAGTAGCGGACAGGGTTGGGCTCAGCCCCAGCATTTT. This chain joins TRBV12-3 or TRBV12-4 and TRBJ1-5, with TRBD1 matching over 8 bases. This CDR3 comprises 15 residues. V shed 5 bases, J shed 6 bases, and the junction held 9 bases outside the gene matches.

This clonotype was detected a few times. This chain uses TRBV11-3 with TRBJ2-1; D possibly uses TRBD1 or TRBD2 (5 bases each). The germline V and J ends were trimmed by 1 base and 4 bases, with 14 bases remaining between them. The CDR3 totals 16 residues. Germline V gene data show CDR1 as SGHNT and CDR2 as YENEEA. CDR3 residues: CASSLGGTDRYNEQFF. The CDR3 DNA sequence: TGTGCCAGCAGCTTAGGGGGGACCGATCGATACAATGAGCAGTTCTTC.

This clonotype was counted a few times. The chain has TRBV12-3 or TRBV12-4 and TRBJ1-5; D unclear. The CDR3 totals 14 residues. Trimming stripped 3 bases from V and 5 bases from J, with 11 bases between. The DNA of the CDR3 is TGTGCCAGCAGTTTGCAAGACGGAGATCAGCCCCAGCATTTT. Translated: CASSLQDGDQPQHF.

This chain joins TRBV5-1 and TRBJ1-1; a weak D match, TRBD1 (5 bases). Germline CDR1 reads SGHRS; CDR2 reads YFSETQ. The V end was cut by 4 bases, the J end by 4 bases, with 11 bases between. The length of the CDR3 is 13 residues. CDR3 DNA sequence: TGCGCCAGCAGCCCGGGGGTGGGCACTGAAGCTTTCTTT. Translating it yields CASSPGVGTEAFF.

This clonotype appeared a few times. This chain connects TRBV20-1 to TRBJ2-1, with 8 positions matching TRBD1. This CDR3 has 15 residues. Germline V CDR1 and CDR2: DFQATT, SNEGSKA (reference sequence). The V segment lost 1 base and the J segment 2 bases; nucleotides outside the gene matches: 4. The CDR3 sequence is CSARVGTGPYNEQFF. In nucleotides, the CDR3 is TGCAGTGCTAGAGTAGGGACAGGCCCCTACAATGAGCAGTTCTTC.